The 27 T cell receptor beta chains in this list originate from one sample, sequenced in a study of blood T cell repertoires in COVID-19. Repertoires were generated with immunoSEQ multiplex PCR, while TCRdb's copy carries only in-frame clones and drops some. This table has 120,000 or so clones, around 81% appearing once. The specimen was peripheral blood. Source of these receptors: a man aged 25-45 years with COVID-19, enrolled during active disease.

This chain joins TRBV7-3 and TRBJ2-7, with 9 bases aligning to TRBD2. The germline V gene encodes CDR1 SGHTA and CDR2 FQGTGA. The CDR3 is made up of 16 amino acids. V lost 3 bases and J lost 5; bases outside the gene matches: 11. Written as DNA, the CDR3 is TGTGCCAGCAGCTTGCAAGGAGGACTAGCGAACAACGAGCAGTACTTC. Translation gives CASSLQGGLANNEQYF.

This rearrangement joins TRBV5-6 to TRBJ1-5; TRBD1 matches at 7 bases. CDR3 length equals 15 residues. V lost 3 bases to trimming and J lost 4 bases; unmatched junction nucleotides: 7. The V gene's germline CDR1 is SGHDT and CDR2 YYEEEE. CDR3 sequence (DNA): TGTGCCAGCAGCTCGGGGGACAGACTAAATCAGCCCCAGCATTTT. Protein sequence: CASSSGDRLNQPQHF. The full variable domain, rest sourced from reference TRBV5-6 and TRBJ1-5, is DAGVTQSPTHLIKTRGQQVTLRCSPKSGHDTVSWYQQALGQGPQFIFQYYEEEERQRGNFPDRFSGHQFPNYSSELNVNALLLGDSALYLCASSSGDRLNQPQHFGDGTRLSIL.

The chain carries TRBV2 and TRBJ1-5; TRBD1 aligns across 9 bases. CDR1 and CDR2 (germline): SNHLY, FYNNEI. V lost 10 bases to trimming and J lost 1 base; unmatched junction nucleotides: 5. The CDR3 loop spans 14 amino acids. The CDR3 sequence is CATDRGGSNQPQHF. In DNA, the CDR3 is TGTGCCACAGACAGGGGGGGGAGCAATCAGCCCCAGCATTTT.

The CDR3 nucleotides read TGTGCCAGCAGTCCGCACTTGGGACAGGGGGAAAAACTGTTTTTT. This encodes CASSPHLGQGEKLFF. The rearrangement joins TRBV28 to TRBJ1-4; 10 nucleotides match TRBD1. Trimming at V came to 5 bases and at J to 8 bases, leaving 8 bases not matched to a gene. The CDR3 runs 15 residues. Germline-derived CDR1 and CDR2 are MDHEN and SYDVKM.

V is TRBV28 and J is TRBJ1-2; 7 positions agree with TRBD1. This CDR3 has 14 residues. Per germline, CDR1 MDHEN and CDR2 SYDVKM. V shed 5 bases and J 2 bases; nucleotides not matched to a gene: 5. CDR3 DNA sequence: TGTGCCAGCAGTCAAGGACAGGCAAACTATGGCTACACCTTC. This gives the protein CASSQGQANYGYTF.

J is TRBJ1-5 and V is TRBV19; tentative D call: TRBD1 (6 bases). Germline V CDR1 and CDR2: LNHDA, SQIVND (reference sequence). CDR3 length equals 19 residues. V lost 5 bases and J 2 bases, leaving 25 bases between the germline ends. This CDR3 reads CASSSGFLRGGRGNQPQHF. DNA for the CDR3: TGTGCCAGTAGTTCTGGCTTCCTTCGGGGGGGGCGGGGCAATCAGCCCCAGCATTTT. The full variable domain, rest sourced from reference TRBV19 and TRBJ1-5, is DGGITQSPKYLFRKEGQNVTLSCEQNLNHDAMYWYRQDPGQGLRLIYYSQIVNDFQKGDIAEGYSVSREKKESFPLTVTSAQKNPTAFYLCASSSGFLRGGRGNQPQHFGDGTRLSIL.

This chain uses TRBV11-3 with TRBJ2-2, with TRBD2 matching 7 bases. This CDR3 has 16 residues. Germline V lookup: CDR1 SGHNT, CDR2 YENEEA. The V and J ends lost 1 base and 3 bases, in that order; junction bases with no gene match: 5. The CDR3 reads CASSLASGEHTGELFF. DNA of the CDR3: TGTGCCAGCAGCTTAGCCAGCGGGGAGCACACCGGGGAGCTGTTTTTT.

The genes are TRBV12-3 or TRBV12-4 and TRBJ1-3; perhaps TRBD1 as D (5 bases). This CDR3 has 13 residues. The ends were cut back, 3 bases at V and 14 bases at J, with 17 bases in the middle. The CDR3 protein is CASSFRPREDLYF. CDR3 coding DNA: TGTGCCAGCAGTTTCCGCCCCAGGGAAGACCTATATTTT.

The genes are TRBV12-3 or TRBV12-4 and TRBJ2-3; weak D call: TRBD1 (6 bases). The CDR3 runs 13 residues. V was cut by 8 bases and J by 0 bases, with 9 bases left in between. The CDR3 loop reads CASEGVSTDTQYF. CDR3 DNA: TGTGCCAGCGAGGGGGTTAGCACAGATACGCAGTATTTT.

The CDR3 coding sequence is TGTGCCAGCAGCCACGGGGGGGCAGGCACAGATACGCAGTATTTT. Translating gives CASSHGGAGTDTQYF. The chain recombines TRBV5-5 with TRBJ2-3; 8 positions match TRBD2. The trim removed 4 bases at V and 1 base at J, leaving 5 bases unmatched. The CDR3 runs to 15 residues. The germline V gene has CDR1 SGHKS and CDR2 YYEKEE (reference sequence).

The genes are TRBV5-5 and TRBJ2-2; D ambiguous. Trimming left V 1 base short and J 6 bases short, with 7 bases between. Looked up from germline, CDR1 is SGHKS and CDR2 is YYEKEE (reference sequence). The CDR3 is 13 residues long. The CDR3 here is CASSLPGPGELFF. The CDR3 region has the DNA TGTGCCAGCAGCTTGCCCGGTCCCGGGGAGCTGTTTTTT.

V usage is TRBV11-2 and J usage is TRBJ2-7; weak D call: TRBD1 (6 bases). The length of the CDR3 is 15 residues. Germline lookup yields CDR1 SGHAT and CDR2 FQNNGV. V dropped 0 bases and J dropped 3 bases, with 12 bases sitting between them. For the CDR3, the DNA is TGTGCCAGCAGCTTAGACGACAGGTTAAACTACGAGCAGTACTTC. Its protein is CASSLDDRLNYEQYF.

CDR3 sequence (DNA): TGTGCCAGCAGCTTATCTAGCGCCCAGACCCAGTACTTC. Its translation is CASSLSSAQTQYF. V and J are TRBV2 and TRBJ2-5; possible D gene TRBD2, 6 bases. The CDR3 loop spans 13 amino acids. V lost 6 bases, J lost 6 bases, and 14 bases lay in between. The germline gives CDR1 SNHLY, CDR2 FYNNEI.

The V call is TRBV6-2 or TRBV6-3, the J call TRBJ1-5; TRBD1 is a possible D gene (5 bases). The CDR3 covers 14 residues. Looked up from germline, CDR1 is MNHEY and CDR2 is SVGEGT. V dropped 7 bases and J dropped 0 bases, with 10 bases sitting between them. CDR3: CASNPTDSNQPQHF. CDR3 bases: TGTGCCAGCAACCCGACAGATAGCAATCAGCCCCAGCATTTT.

V gene TRBV5-6 combines with J gene TRBJ1-2; perhaps TRBD1 as D (6 bases). V was shortened by 0 bases and J by 2 bases, with 14 bases between the two germline ends. The CDR3 runs 16 residues. Germline-derived CDR1 and CDR2 are SGHDT and YYEEEE. CDR3 DNA: TGTGCCAGCAGCTTGGGGGCGCAGGGGAAGAACTATGGCTACACCTTC. Encoded protein: CASSLGAQGKNYGYTF.

This sequence joins TRBV30 and TRBJ1-2; 7 nucleotides match TRBD1. Unmatched junction bases numbered 12, after V lost 8 bases and J lost 6 bases. CDR3 length: 13 residues. Per germline, CDR1 GTSNPN and CDR2 SVGIG (reference sequence). CDR3 sequence reads: CAVRGFDRNGYTF. The CDR3 nucleotides are TGTGCCGTCAGGGGGTTTGATCGGAATGGCTACACCTTC.

This chain links TRBV4-3 with TRBJ2-3; D is unresolved. The V gene lost 1 base and the J gene lost 6 bases, with 8 bases spanning the gap. Per germline, CDR1 LGHNA and CDR2 YSLEER. The CDR3 runs to 13 residues. The CDR3 nucleotides read TGCGCCAGCAGCCAAGTCCCCCTCGATACGCAGTATTTT. It codes for CASSQVPLDTQYF.

This clone was found a few times. The chain links TRBV18 to TRBJ1-2; 7 bases agree with TRBD1. This CDR3 comprises 16 residues. Germline V gives CDR1 KGHSH, CDR2 LQKENI. The ends lost 1 base at V and 4 bases at J; junction bases unmatched: 9. CDR3 residues: CASSPLHGQDGYGYTF. The CDR3 nucleotides read TGTGCCAGCTCACCACTCCACGGACAGGATGGCTATGGCTACACCTTC.

This clone was observed a few times. V usage is TRBV5-5 and J usage is TRBJ1-5; no firm D call. The germline V and J ends were trimmed by 1 base and 9 bases, with 11 bases remaining between them. The length of the CDR3 is 13 residues. Germline V gene lookup returns CDR1 SGHKS and CDR2 YYEKEE (reference sequence). CDR3 protein: CASSLYLLGPQHF. As DNA, the CDR3 is TGTGCCAGCAGCTTGTACTTACTTGGGCCCCAGCATTTT.

The chain couples TRBV7-2 to TRBJ2-3; TRBD2 matches 11 bases. V was pared by 6 bases and J by 11 bases, with 16 bases of the junction left unmatched. Germline CDR1 and CDR2: SGHTA and FQGNSA. The CDR3 covers 16 residues. The CDR3 nucleotides read TGTGCCAGCAGTTCTCTGACTAGCGGGGCCTACAAGGAGCAGTATTTT. Amino acids: CASSSLTSGAYKEQYF.

This clone was seen at least ten times. This sequence joins TRBV10-3 and TRBJ1-5; D gene unclear. Germline CDR1 reads ENHRY; CDR2 reads SYGVKD. Trimming took 3 bases from V and 4 from J, leaving 10 bases between them. This CDR3 comprises 14 residues. DNA for the CDR3: TGTGCCATCAGTGAAGGGAGGCCTAATCAGCCCCAGCATTTT. Its translation: CAISEGRPNQPQHF.

To note about this clone: The same CDR3 can be traced to other DNA sequences in this sample. The V and J genes are TRBV3-1 (or the pseudogene TRBV3-2) and TRBJ1-2; 11 nucleotides agree with TRBD1. Unmatched junction bases numbered 4, after V lost 3 bases and J lost 4 bases. Germline V lookup: CDR1 LGHDT, CDR2 YNNKEL (reference sequence). The CDR3 contains 15 residues. As DNA, the CDR3 is TGTGCCAGCAGCCAGGACAGGGGGCCGGGCTATGGCTACACCTTC. Its translation is CASSQDRGPGYGYTF.

This clone was observed a few times. This chain uses TRBV19 with TRBJ2-1; D is unresolved. CDR3 length: 18 amino acids. Germline-derived CDR1 and CDR2 are LNHDA and SQIVND (reference sequence). V dropped 7 bases and J dropped 3 bases, with 25 bases sitting between them. The DNA of the CDR3 is TGTGCCAGTAAGGAGAATGTTCCGGCCACGCCACACTACAATGAGCAGTTCTTC. As protein: CASKENVPATPHYNEQFF.

The chain has TRBV15 and TRBJ1-5; 9 positions agree with TRBD1. V lost 0 bases, J lost 3 bases, and 12 bases stayed unmatched. The CDR3 has 19 residues. CDR1 is LNHNV and CDR2 is YYDKDF in the germline V gene (reference sequence). CDR3 coding DNA: TGTGCCACCAGCAGAGATGCTGGGACAGGGAGATTTTTCAATCAGCCCCAGCATTTT. Encoded protein: CATSRDAGTGRFFNQPQHF. The whole variable domain, remainder taken from reference TRBV15 and TRBJ1-5, is DAMVIQNPRYQVTQFGKPVTLSCSQTLNHNVMYWYQQKSSQAPKLLFHYYDKDFNNEADTPDNFQSRRPNTSFCFLDIRSPGLGDTAMYLCATSRDAGTGRFFNQPQHFGDGTRLSIL.

This clone occurred once. This chain links TRBV6-5 with TRBJ1-6; TRBD1 is a possible D gene (5 bases). V was shortened by 6 bases and J by 4 bases, with 13 bases between the two germline ends. This CDR3 region has 15 residues. The germline V gene has CDR1 MNHEY and CDR2 SVGAGI. CDR3 residues: CASSPDDRYNSPLHF. CDR3 DNA sequence: TGTGCCAGCAGCCCCGACGACAGATATAATTCACCCCTCCACTTT.

This chain joins TRBV24-1 and TRBJ2-3; the match to TRBD2 covers 10 bases. In germline, CDR1 is KGHDR, CDR2 SFDVKD. V was pared by 0 bases and J by 0 bases, with 2 bases of the junction left unmatched. The length of the CDR3 is 17 residues. The CDR3: CATSDLATSGSTDTQYF. The CDR3 DNA reads TGTGCCACCAGTGATTTGGCGACTAGCGGGAGCACAGATACGCAGTATTTT.

The V and J genes are TRBV19 and TRBJ2-7, with TRBD2 matching over 7 bases. CDR1 LNHDA and CDR2 SQIVND come from the germline V gene (reference sequence). The CDR3 is made up of 15 amino acids. V gave up 6 bases and J gave up 2 bases; unmatched junction bases: 10. CDR3 sequence reads: CASSTSRGGTYEQYF. DNA for the CDR3: TGTGCCAGTAGCACCTCTAGGGGAGGGACCTACGAGCAGTACTTC.